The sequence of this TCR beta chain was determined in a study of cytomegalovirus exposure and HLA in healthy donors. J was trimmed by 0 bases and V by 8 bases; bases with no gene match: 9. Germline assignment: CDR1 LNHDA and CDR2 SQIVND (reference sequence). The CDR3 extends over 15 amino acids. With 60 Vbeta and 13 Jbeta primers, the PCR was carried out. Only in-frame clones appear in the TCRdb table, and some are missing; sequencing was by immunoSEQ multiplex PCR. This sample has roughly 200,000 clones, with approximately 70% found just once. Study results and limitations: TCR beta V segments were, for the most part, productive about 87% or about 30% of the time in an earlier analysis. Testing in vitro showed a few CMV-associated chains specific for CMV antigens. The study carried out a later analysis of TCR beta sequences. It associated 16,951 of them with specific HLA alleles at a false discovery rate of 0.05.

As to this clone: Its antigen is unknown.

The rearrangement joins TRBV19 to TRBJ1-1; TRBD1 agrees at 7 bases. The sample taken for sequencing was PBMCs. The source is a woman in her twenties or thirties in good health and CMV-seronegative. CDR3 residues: CASRFSGTVNTEAFF. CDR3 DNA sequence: TGTGCCAGTCGGTTTTCAGGGACAGTGAACACTGAAGCTTTCTTT.